The subject of this entry is one T cell receptor beta chain. The source of the sample is a study of cytomegalovirus exposure and HLA in healthy donors. In the PCR, 60 Vbeta and 13 Jbeta primers were used. Measured with immunoSEQ multiplex PCR; TCRdb has only the in-frame clones, and not every one. This sample has under 250,000 clones, with around three quarters found just once. The germline CDR1 and CDR2 sequences are GTSNPN and SVGIG (reference sequence). V was trimmed by 0 bases and J by 6 bases, leaving 8 bases between them. This CDR3 has 13 residues. The rearrangement uses TRBV30 and TRBJ2-2; weak D call: TRBD2 (5 bases). The TCR comes from a man younger than 40 in good health and CMV-seronegative. The sequenced sample consisted of PBMCs. As DNA, the CDR3 is TGTGCCTGGAGTGTACTAGTTGCCGGGGAGCTGTTTTTT. Its protein product is CAWSVLVAGELFF.